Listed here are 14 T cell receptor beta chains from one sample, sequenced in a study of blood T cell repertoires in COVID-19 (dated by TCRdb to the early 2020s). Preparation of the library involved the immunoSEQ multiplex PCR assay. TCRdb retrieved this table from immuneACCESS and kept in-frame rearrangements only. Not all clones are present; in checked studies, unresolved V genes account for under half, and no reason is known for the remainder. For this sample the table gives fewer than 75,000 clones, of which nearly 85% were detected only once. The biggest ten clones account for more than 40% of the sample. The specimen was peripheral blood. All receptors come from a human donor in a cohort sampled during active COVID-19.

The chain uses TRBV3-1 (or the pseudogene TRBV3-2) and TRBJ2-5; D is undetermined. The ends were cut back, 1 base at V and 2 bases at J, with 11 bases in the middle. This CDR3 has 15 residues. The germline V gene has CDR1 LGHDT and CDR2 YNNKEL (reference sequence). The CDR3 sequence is CASSQAIRVQETQYF. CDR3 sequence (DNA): TGTGCCAGCAGCCAAGCCATCCGGGTGCAAGAGACCCAGTACTTC.

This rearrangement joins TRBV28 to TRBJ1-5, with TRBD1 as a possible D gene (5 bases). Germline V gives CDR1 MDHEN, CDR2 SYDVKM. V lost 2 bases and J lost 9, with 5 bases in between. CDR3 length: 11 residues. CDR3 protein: CASSLTGPQHF. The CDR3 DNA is TGTGCCAGCAGTTTAACAGGGCCCCAGCATTTT.

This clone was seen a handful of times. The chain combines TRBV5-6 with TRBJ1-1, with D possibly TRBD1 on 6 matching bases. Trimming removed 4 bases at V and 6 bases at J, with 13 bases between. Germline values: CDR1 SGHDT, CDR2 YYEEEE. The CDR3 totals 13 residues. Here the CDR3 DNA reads TGTGCCAGCAGCCAGATAGACAGGCCTGAAGCTTTCTTT. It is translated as CASSQIDRPEAFF.

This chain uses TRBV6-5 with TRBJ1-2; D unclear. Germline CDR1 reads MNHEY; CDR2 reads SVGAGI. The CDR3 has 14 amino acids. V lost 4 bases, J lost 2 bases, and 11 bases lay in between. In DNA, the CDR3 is TGTGCCAGCAGTTCACCGGGGATCAACTATGGCTACACCTTC. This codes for CASSSPGINYGYTF.

Here the CDR3 DNA reads TGCGCCAGCAGTCGAGTCACAGGGGGCTCCTACAATGAGCAGTTCTTC. Its translation: CASSRVTGGSYNEQFF. V gene TRBV5-1 combines with J gene TRBJ2-1; the match to TRBD1 covers 8 bases. The trim removed 5 bases at V and 0 bases at J, leaving 7 bases unmatched. Germline V gene data show CDR1 as SGHRS and CDR2 as YFSETQ. The CDR3 has 16 amino acids.

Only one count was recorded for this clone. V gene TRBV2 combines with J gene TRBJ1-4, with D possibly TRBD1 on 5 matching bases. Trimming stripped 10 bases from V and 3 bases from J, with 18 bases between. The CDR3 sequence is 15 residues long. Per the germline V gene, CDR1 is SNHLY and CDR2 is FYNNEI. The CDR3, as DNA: TGTGCCACCTATTGGGGGGGTCTGCCTAATGAAAAACTGTTTTTT. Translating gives CATYWGGLPNEKLFF.

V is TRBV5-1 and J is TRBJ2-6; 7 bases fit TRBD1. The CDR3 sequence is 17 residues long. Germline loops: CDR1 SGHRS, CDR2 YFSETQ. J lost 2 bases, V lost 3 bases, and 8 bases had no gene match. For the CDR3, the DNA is TGCGCCAGCAGCTCAACAGGGGAAGCAGCTGGGGCCAACGTCCTGACTTTC. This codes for CASSSTGEAAGANVLTF.

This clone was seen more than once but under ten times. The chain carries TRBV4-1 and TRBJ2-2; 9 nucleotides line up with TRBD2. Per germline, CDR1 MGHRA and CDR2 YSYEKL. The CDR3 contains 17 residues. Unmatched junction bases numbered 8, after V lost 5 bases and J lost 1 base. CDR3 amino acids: CASSKSKAGGNTGELFF. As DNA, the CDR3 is TGCGCCAGCAGCAAGAGCAAAGCGGGGGGGAACACCGGGGAGCTGTTTTTT.

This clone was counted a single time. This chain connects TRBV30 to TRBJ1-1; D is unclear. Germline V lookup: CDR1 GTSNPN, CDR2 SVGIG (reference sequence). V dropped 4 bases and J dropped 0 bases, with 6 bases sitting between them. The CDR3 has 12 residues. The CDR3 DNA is TGTGCCTGGAATACGGTGAACACTGAAGCTTTCTTT. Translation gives CAWNTVNTEAFF.

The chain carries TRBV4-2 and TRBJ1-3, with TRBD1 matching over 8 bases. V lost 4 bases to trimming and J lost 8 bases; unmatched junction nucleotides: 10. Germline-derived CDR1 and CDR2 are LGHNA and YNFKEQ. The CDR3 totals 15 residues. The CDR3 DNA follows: TGTGCCAGCAGCCTAACGCAGGGGGCACGGGACACCATATATTTT. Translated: CASSLTQGARDTIYF.

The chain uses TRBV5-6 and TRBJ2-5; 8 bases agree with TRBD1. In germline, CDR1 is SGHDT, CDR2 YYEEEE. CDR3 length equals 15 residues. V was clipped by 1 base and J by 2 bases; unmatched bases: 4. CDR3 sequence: CASSLSGTGQETQYF. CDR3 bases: TGTGCCAGCAGCTTGTCCGGGACAGGTCAAGAGACCCAGTACTTC.

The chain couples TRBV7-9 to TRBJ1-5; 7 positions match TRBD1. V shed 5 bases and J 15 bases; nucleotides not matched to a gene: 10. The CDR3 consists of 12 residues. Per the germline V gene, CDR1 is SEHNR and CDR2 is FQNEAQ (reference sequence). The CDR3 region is CASSPKTGSPHF. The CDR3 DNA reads TGTGCCAGCAGCCCGAAGACAGGGAGCCCGCATTTT.

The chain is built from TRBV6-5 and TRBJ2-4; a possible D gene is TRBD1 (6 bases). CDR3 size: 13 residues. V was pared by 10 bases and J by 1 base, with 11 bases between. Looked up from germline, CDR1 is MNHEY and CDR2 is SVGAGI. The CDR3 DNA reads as TGTGCCACCCAGGGGTCCGCCAAAAACATTCAGTACTTC. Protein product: CATQGSAKNIQYF.

CDR3 nucleotide sequence: TGTGCCAGCAGTCGAGAGGGAAGGACTGAAGCTTTCTTT. Its translation is CASSREGRTEAFF. The chain couples TRBV12-3 or TRBV12-4 to TRBJ1-1; D unclear. V was clipped by 5 bases and J by 5 bases, with 12 bases between them. CDR3 length equals 13 residues.